This T cell receptor beta chain comes out of a study of T cells in Graves' hyperthyroidism and ophthalmopathy. Study-wide context: Peripheral blood was acquired at first diagnosis, ahead of any therapy whatsoever.

TCR beta CDR3 regions were amplified from RNA transcripts. An initial round of RT-PCR targeting the TCR CDR3 relied on the HTBI primer set. One entry per CDR3 protein, called by TCRdb with MiXCR from the multiplex PCR reads. The profile shows under 300,000 distinct CDR3 sequences, 22% of them singletons. The sequencing input was blood. This receptor was taken from a man aged 30-40 years with Graves' ophthalmopathy.

CDR3 coding DNA: TGTGCCAGCAGCCGCGCCACAATAGTTACCGGGGAGCTGTTTTTT. Amino acid sequence: CASSRATIVTGELFF. J is TRBJ2-2 and V is TRBV6-2 or TRBV6-3; no firm D call. This CDR3 is built from 15 residues. Germline assignment: CDR1 MNHEY and CDR2 SVGEGT. V gave up 6 bases and J gave up 5 bases, with 16 bases separating them.